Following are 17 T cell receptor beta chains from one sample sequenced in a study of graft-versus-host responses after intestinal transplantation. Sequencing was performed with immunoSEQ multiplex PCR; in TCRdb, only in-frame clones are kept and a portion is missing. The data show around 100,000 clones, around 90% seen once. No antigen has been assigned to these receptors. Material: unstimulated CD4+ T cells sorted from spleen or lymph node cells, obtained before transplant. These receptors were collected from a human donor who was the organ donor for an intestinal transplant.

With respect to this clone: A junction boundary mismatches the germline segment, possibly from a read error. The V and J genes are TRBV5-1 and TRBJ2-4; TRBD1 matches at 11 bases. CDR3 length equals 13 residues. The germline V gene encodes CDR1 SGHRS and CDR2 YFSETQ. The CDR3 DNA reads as TGTGCCAGCAGCTTGATAGGACAGGGGGCGGAGTACTTC. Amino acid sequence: CASSLIGQGAEYF.

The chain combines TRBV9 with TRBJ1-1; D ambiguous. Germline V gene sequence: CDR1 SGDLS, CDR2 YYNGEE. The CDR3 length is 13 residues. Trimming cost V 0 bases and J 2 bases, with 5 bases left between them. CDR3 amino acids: CASSVAVNTEAFF. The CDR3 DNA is TGTGCCAGCAGCGTAGCAGTAAACACTGAAGCTTTCTTT.

The CDR3 loop reads CASSIPGMNTEAFF. The CDR3 bases are TGTGCCAGTAGTATCCCAGGAATGAACACTGAAGCTTTCTTT. This chain uses TRBV19 with TRBJ1-1; D unclear. CDR3 length: 14 amino acids. Germline CDR1 is LNHDA and CDR2 is SQIVND (reference sequence). V was shortened by 3 bases and J by 0 bases, with 8 bases between the two germline ends. Filled out from reference TRBV19 and TRBJ1-1, the complete variable domain reads DGGITQSPKYLFRKEGQNVTLSCEQNLNHDAMYWYRQDPGQGLRLIYYSQIVNDFQKGDIAEGYSVSREKKESFPLTVTSAQKNPTAFYLCASSIPGMNTEAFFGQGTRLTVV.

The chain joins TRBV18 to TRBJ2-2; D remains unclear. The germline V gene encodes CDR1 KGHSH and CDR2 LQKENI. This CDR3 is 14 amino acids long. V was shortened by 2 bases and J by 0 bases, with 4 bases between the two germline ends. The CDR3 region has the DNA TGTGCCAGCTCACCAGGGGCGAACACCGGGGAGCTGTTTTTT. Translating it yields CASSPGANTGELFF. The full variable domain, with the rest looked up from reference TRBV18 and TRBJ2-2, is NAGVMQNPRHLVRRRGQEARLRCSPMKGHSHVYWYRQLPEEGLKFMVYLQKENIIDESGMPKERFSAEFPKEGPSILRIQQVVRGDSAAYFCASSPGANTGELFFGEGSRLTVL.

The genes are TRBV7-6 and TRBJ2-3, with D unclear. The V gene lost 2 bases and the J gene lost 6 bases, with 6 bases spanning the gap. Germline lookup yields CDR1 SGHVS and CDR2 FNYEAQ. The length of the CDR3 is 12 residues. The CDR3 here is CASSLWWDTQYF. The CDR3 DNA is TGTGCCAGCAGCTTATGGTGGGATACGCAGTATTTT.

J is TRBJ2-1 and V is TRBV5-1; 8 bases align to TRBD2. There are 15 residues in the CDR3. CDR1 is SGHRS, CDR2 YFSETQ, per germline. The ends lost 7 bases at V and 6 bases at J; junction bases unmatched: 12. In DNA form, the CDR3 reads TGCGCCAGCCTAGCCGGGACTAGTTTCTCCAATGAGCAGTTCTTC. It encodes CASLAGTSFSNEQFF.

The CDR3 region is CASSLDLSYEQYF. The CDR3 nucleotides read TGTGCCAGCAGCCTGGACCTGTCCTACGAGCAGTACTTC. The genes are TRBV5-4 and TRBJ2-7; no reliable D call. The CDR3 runs to 13 residues. Germline V gives CDR1 SGHNT, CDR2 YYREEE (reference sequence). The V and J ends lost 4 bases and 1 base respectively, with 9 bases between them.

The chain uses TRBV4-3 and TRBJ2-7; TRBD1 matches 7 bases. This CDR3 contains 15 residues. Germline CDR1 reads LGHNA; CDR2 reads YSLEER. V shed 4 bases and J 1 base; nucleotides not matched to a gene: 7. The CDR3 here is CASSRTRDSSYEQYF. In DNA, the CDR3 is TGCGCCAGCAGCCGAACACGGGACAGTTCCTACGAGCAGTACTTC.

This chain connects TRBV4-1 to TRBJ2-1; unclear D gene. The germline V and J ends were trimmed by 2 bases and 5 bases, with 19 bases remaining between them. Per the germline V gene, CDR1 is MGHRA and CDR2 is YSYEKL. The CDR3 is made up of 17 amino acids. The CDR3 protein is CASSQRVTLALHNEQFF. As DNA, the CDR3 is TGCGCCAGCAGCCAAAGGGTCACCTTAGCCCTACACAATGAGCAGTTCTTC.

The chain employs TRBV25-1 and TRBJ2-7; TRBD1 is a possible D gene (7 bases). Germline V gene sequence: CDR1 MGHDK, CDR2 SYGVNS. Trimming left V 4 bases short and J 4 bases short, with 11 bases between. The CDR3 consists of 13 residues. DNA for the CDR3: TGTGCCAGCAGTGGCAGGGGGGCATACGAGCAGTACTTC. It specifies CASSGRGAYEQYF.

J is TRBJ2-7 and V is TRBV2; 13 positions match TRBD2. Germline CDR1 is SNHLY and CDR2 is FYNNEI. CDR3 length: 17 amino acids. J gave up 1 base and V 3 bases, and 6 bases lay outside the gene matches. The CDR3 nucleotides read TGTGCCAGCAGTGAGCCGACTAGCGGGAGGCTGTCCTACGAGCAGTACTTC. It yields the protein CASSEPTSGRLSYEQYF.

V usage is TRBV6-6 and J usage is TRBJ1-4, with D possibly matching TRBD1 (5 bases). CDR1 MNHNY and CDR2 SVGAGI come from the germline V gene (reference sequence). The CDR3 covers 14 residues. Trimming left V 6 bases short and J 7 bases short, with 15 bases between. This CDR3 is CASRKPGTSEKLFF. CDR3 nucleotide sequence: TGTGCCAGCAGAAAACCCGGGACGAGTGAAAAACTGTTTTTT.

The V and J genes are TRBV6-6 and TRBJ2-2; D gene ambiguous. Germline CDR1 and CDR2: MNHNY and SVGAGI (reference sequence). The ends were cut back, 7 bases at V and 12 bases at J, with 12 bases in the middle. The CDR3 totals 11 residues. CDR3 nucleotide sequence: TGTGCCAGCACCCCTGGAGCCAAGCTGTTTTTT. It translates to CASTPGAKLFF.

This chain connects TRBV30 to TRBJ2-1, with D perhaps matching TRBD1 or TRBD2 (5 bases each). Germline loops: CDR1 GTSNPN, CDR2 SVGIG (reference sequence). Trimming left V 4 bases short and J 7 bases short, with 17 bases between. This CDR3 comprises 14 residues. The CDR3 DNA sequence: TGTGCCTGGACCAGCGGAAAGGGGCGGAATGAGCAGTTCTTC. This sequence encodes CAWTSGKGRNEQFF.

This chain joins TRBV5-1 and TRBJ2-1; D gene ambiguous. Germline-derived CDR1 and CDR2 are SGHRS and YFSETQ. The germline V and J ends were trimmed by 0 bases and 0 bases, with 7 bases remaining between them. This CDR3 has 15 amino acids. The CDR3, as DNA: TGCGCCAGCAGCTTGGACTCAACCTCCTACAATGAGCAGTTCTTC. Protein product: CASSLDSTSYNEQFF.

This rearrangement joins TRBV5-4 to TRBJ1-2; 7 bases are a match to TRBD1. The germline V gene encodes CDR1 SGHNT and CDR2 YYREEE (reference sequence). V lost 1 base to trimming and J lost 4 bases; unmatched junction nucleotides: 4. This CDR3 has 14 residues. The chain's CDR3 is CASSLSDRSYGYTF. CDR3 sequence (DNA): TGTGCCAGCAGCTTGTCGGACAGGAGCTATGGCTACACCTTC.

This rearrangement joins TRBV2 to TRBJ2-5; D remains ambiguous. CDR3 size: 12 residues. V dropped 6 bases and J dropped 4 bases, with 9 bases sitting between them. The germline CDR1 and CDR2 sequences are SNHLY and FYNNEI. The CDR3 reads CASSQTIETQYF. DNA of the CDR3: TGTGCCAGCAGCCAAACCATAGAGACCCAGTACTTC.